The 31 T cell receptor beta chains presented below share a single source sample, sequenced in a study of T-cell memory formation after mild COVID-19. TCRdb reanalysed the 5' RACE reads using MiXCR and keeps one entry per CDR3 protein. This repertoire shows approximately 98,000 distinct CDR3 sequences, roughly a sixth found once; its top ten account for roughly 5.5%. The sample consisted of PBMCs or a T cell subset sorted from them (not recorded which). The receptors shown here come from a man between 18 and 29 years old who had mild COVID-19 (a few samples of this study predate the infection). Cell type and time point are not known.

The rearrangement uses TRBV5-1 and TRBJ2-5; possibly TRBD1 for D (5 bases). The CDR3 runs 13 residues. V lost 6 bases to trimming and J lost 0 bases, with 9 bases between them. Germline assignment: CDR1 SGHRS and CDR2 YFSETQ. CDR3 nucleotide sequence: TGCGCCAGCAACATCAGGGACCAAGAGACCCAGTACTTC. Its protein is CASNIRDQETQYF.

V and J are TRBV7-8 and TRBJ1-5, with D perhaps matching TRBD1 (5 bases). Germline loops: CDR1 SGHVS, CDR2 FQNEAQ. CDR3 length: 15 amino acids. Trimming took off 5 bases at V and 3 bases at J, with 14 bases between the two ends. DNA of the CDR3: TGTGCCAGCAGCCGCAGGGATGGGAACAATCAGCCCCAGCATTTT. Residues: CASSRRDGNNQPQHF.

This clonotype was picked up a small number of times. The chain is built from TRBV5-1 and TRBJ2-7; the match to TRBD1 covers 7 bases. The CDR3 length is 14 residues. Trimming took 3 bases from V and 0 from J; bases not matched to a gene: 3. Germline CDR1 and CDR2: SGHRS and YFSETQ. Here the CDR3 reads CASSWGQSSYEQYF. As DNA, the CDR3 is TGCGCCAGCAGCTGGGGACAGAGCTCCTACGAGCAGTACTTC.

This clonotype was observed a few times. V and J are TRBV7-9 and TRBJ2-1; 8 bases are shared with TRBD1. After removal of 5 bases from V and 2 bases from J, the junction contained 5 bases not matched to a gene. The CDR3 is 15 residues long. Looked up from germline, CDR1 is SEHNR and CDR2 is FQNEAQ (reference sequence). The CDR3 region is CASSVGQGPYNEQFF. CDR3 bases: TGTGCCAGCAGCGTTGGACAGGGACCCTACAATGAGCAGTTCTTC.

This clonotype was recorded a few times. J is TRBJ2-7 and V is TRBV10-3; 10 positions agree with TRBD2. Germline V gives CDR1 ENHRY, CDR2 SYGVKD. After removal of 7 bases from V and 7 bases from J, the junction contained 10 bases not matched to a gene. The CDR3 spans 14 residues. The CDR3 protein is CAITNDPLAGEQYF. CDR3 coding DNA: TGTGCCATCACTAACGACCCACTAGCGGGGGAGCAGTACTTC.

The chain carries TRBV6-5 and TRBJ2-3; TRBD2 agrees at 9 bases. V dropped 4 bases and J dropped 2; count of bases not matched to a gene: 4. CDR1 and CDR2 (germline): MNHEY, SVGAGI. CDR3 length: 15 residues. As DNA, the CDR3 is TGTGCCAGCAGTTCCGTAGCGGGGGACACAGATACGCAGTATTTT. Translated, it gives CASSSVAGDTDTQYF.

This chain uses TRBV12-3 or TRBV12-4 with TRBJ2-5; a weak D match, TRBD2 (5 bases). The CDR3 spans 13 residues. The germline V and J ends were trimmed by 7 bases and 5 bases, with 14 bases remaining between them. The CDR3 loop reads CASTLRRGETQYF. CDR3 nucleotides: TGTGCCAGCACCCTGCGGCGAGGGGAGACCCAGTACTTC.

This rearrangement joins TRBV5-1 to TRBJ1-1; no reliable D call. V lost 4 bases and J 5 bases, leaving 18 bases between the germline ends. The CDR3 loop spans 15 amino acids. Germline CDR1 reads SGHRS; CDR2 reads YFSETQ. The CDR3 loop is CASSPTRESGTEAFF. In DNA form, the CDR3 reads TGCGCCAGCAGCCCTACGAGAGAGAGCGGTACTGAAGCTTTCTTT.

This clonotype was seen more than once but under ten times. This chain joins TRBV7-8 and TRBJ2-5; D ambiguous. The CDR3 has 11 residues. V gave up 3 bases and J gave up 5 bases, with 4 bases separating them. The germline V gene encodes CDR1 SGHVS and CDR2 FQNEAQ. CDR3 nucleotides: TGTGCCAGCAGCTTTATGGAGACCCAGTACTTC. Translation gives CASSFMETQYF.

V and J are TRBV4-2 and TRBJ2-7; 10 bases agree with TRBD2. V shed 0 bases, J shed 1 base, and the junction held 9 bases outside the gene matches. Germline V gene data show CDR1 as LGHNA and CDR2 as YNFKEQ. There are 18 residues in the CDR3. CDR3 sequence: CASSQDGLGTSASYEQYF. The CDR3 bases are TGTGCCAGCAGCCAAGACGGGTTGGGGACTAGCGCATCCTACGAGCAGTACTTC.

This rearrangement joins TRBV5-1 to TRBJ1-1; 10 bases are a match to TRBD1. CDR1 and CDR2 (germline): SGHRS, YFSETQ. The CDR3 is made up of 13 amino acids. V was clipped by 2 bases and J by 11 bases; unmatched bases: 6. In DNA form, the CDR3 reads TGCGCCAGCAGCTTCTATGGGACAGGGGCCGCTTTCTTT. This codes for CASSFYGTGAAFF.

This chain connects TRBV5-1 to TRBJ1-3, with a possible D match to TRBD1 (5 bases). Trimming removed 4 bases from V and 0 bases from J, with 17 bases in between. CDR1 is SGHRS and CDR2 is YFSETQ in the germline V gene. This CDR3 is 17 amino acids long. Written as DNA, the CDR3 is TGCGCCAGCAGCCCAGGCTACAGGCCTGCCTCTGGAAACACCATATATTTT. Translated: CASSPGYRPASGNTIYF. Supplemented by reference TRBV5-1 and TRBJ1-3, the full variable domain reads KAGVTQTPRYLIKTRGQQVTLSCSPISGHRSVSWYQQTPGQGLQFLFEYFSETQRNKGNFPGRFSGRQFSNSRSEMNVSTLELGDSALYLCASSPGYRPASGNTIYFGEGSWLTVV.

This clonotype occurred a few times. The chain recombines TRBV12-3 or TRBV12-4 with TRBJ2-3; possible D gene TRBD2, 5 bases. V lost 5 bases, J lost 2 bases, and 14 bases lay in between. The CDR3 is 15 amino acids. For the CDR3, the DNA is TGTGCCAGCAGTAACCGGGAAACAGTCACAGATACGCAGTATTTT. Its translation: CASSNRETVTDTQYF.

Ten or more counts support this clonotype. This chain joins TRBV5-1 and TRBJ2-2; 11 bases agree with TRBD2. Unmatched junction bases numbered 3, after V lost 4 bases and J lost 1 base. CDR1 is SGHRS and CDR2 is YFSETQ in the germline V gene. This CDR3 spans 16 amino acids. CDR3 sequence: CASSPGLAENTGELFF. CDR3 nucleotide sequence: TGCGCCAGCAGCCCGGGACTAGCGGAGAACACCGGGGAGCTGTTTTTT.

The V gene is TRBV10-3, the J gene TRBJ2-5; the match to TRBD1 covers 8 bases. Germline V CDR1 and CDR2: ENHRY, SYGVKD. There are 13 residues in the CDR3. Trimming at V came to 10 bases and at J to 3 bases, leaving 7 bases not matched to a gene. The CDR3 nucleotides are TGTGCCACCAACCAGGGGGCTGAAGAGACCCAGTACTTC. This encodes CATNQGAEETQYF.

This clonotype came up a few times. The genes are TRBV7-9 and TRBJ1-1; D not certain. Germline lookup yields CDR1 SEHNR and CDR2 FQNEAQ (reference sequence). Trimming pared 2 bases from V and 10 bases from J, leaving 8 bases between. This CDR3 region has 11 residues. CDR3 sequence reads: CASSLLMGAFF. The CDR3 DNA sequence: TGTGCCAGCAGCTTACTCATGGGAGCTTTCTTT.

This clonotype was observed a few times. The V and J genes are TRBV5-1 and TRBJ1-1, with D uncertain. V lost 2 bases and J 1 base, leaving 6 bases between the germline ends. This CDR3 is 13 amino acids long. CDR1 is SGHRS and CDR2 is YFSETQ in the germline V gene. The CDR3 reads CASSFRQNTEAFF. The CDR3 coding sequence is TGCGCCAGCAGCTTCCGGCAGAACACTGAAGCTTTCTTT.

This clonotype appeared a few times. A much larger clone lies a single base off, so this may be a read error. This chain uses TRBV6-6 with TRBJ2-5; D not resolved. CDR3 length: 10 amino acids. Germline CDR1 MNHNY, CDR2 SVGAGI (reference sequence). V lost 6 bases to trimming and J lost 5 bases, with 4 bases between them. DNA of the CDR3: TGTGCCAGCAGCTGGGAGACCCAGTACTTC. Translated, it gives CASSWETQYF.

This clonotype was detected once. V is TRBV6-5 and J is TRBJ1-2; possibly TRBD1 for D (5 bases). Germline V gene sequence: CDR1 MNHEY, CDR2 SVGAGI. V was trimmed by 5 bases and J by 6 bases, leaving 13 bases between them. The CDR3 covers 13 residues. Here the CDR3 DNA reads TGTGCCAGCAGTGATTCTGACAGCAATGGCTACACCTTC. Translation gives CASSDSDSNGYTF.

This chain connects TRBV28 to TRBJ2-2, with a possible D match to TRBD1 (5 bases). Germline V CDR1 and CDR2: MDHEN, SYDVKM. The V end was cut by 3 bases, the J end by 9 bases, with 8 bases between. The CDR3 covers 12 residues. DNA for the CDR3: TGTGCCAGCAGTTTCCAGGGCTGGGAGCTGTTTTTT. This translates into CASSFQGWELFF.

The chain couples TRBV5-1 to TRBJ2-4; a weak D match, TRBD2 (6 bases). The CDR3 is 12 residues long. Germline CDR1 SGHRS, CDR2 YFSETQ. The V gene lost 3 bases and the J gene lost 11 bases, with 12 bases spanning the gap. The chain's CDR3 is CASSSDYHVQYF. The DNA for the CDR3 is TGCGCCAGCAGCTCGGACTATCACGTTCAGTACTTC.

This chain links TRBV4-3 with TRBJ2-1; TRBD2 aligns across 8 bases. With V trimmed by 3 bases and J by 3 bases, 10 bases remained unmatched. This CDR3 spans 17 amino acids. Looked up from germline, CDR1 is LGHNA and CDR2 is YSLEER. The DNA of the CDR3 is TGCGCCAGCAGCCATCCCGGGGGGGGCCGGGGCTACAATGAGCAGTTCTTC. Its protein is CASSHPGGGRGYNEQFF.

The DNA of the CDR3 is TGTGCCAGCAGTCCGACTATCCGGGAGCTGTTTTTT. It codes for CASSPTIRELFF. The V and J genes are TRBV6-2 or TRBV6-3 and TRBJ2-2; D might be TRBD2 (5 bases). This CDR3 has 12 residues. V lost 5 bases and J 9 bases, leaving 10 bases between the germline ends. From germline, CDR1 is MNHEY and CDR2 SVGEGT.

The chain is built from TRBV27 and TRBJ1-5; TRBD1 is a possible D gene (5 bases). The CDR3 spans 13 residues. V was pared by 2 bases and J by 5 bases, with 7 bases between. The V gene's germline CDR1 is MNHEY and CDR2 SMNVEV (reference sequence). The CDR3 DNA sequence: TGTGCCAGCAGTTTAATCAGGGATCAGCCCCAGCATTTT. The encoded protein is CASSLIRDQPQHF.

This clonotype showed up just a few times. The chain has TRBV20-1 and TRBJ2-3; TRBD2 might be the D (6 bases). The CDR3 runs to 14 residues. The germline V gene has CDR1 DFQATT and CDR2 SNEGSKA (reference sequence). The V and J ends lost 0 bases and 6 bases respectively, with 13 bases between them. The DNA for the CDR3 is TGCAGTGCTAGAGATCAGGGCGGGGTTGATACGCAGTATTTT. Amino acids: CSARDQGGVDTQYF.

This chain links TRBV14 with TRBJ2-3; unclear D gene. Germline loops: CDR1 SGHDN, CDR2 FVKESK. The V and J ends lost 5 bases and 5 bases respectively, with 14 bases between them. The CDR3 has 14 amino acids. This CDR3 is CASSSIRSRDTQYF. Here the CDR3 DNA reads TGTGCCAGCAGCTCCATTAGATCGCGAGATACGCAGTATTTT.

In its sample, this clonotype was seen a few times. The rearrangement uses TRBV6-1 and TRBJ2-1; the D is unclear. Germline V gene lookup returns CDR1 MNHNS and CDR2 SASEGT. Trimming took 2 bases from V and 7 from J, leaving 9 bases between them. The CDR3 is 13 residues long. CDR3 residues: CASSENGLNEQFF. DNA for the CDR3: TGTGCCAGCAGTGAAAACGGCTTGAATGAGCAGTTCTTC.

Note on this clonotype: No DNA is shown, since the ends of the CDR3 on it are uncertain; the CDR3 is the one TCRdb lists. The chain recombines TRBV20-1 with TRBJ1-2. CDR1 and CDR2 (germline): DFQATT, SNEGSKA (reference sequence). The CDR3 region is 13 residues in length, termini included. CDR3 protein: CSAPRDFGAGYTF.

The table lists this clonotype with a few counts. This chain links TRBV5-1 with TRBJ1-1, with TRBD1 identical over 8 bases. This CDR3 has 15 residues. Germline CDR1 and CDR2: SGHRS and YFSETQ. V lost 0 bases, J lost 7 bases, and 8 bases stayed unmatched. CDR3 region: CASSLVAGGKVEAFF. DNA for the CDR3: TGCGCCAGCAGCTTGGTGGCAGGGGGCAAGGTTGAAGCTTTCTTT.

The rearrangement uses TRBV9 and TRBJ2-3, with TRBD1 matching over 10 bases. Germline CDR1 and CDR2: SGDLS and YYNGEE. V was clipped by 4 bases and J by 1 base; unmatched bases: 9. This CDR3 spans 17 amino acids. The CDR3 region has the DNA TGTGCCAGCAGCCCCAGGGACAGGGGTATTCGCACAGATACGCAGTATTTT. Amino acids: CASSPRDRGIRTDTQYF.

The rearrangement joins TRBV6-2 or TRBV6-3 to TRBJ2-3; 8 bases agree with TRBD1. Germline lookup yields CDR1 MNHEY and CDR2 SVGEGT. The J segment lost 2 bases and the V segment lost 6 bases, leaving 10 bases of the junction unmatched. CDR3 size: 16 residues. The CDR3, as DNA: TGTGCCAGCAGCCTCGGACAGGGAAGAATCACAGATACGCAGTATTTT. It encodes CASSLGQGRITDTQYF.